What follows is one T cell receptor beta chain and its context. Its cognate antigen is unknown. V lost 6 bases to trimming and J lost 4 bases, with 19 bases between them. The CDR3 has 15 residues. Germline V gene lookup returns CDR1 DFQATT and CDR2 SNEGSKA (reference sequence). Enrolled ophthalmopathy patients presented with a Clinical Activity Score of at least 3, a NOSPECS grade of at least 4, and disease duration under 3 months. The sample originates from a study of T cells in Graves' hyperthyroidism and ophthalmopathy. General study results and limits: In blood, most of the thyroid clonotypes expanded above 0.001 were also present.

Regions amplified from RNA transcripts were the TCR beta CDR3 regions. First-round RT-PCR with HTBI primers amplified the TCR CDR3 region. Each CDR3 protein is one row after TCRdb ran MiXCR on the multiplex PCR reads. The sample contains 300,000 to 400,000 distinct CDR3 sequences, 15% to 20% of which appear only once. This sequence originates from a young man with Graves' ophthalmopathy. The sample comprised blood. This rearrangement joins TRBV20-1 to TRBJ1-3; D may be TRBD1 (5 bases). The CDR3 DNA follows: TGCAGTGCACGGGGAGGAGGGGCAGGAGGAAACACCATATATTTT. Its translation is CSARGGGAGGNTIYF.